This T cell receptor (beta chain) was obtained from a study of CD8 T cells in Susac syndrome. Random-hexamer reverse transcription was applied to 0.5 to 1 ug RNA. TCRdb reprocessed the immunoSEQ multiplex PCR reads via MiXCR and lists one record per CDR3 protein. The sample has tens of thousands of distinct CDR3 sequences, 95% seen once. This CDR3 contains 15 residues. The V gene end was trimmed by 5 bases and the J gene end by 7 bases; junction bases not matched to a gene: 8. Germline CDR1 is SGHNT and CDR2 is YENEEA. Sequences were obtained from CD8+ T cells from PBMCs. The origin of this receptor is a human donor with Susac syndrome. The gene calls are TRBV11-3 and TRBJ2-1; 10 bases line up with TRBD2. CDR3 sequence: CASSLQGLASNEQFF. Written as DNA, the CDR3 is TGTGCCAGCAGCCTGCAGGGACTAGCGAGTAATGAGCAGTTCTTC.